One TCR beta chain is described in this entry. Thawed unstimulated PBMCs were FACS-sorted by CD3, CD4 and CD8 into two populations. The method was immunoSEQ multiplex PCR; TCRdb's version includes in-frame clones alone and lacks a portion of them. This table holds 7,500 to 10,000 clones, 70% to 80% found once. Germline CDR1 and CDR2: SEHNR and FQNEAQ (reference sequence). Trimming shortened V by 6 bases and J by 0 bases, and 14 bases separated the two germline ends. The CDR3 spans 15 residues. The data belong to a study of T cell clones after liver transplantation. Study in general: A pre-transplant mixed lymphocyte reaction with TCRbeta sequencing defined graft-donor-reactive clones followed in post-transplant blood. Draws occurred before transplant, before withdrawal, and after complete or failed withdrawal.

The sample here was CD8+ T cells from blood, taken at the 22-month timepoint. The receptor comes from a human patient who received a liver transplant. Some T cells may have originated in the graft donor. This chain connects TRBV7-9 to TRBJ1-2; no clear D gene. The CDR3 nucleotides read TGTGCCAGCAGAAAGGAAGGAGTCACTAACTATGGCTACACCTTC. It encodes CASRKEGVTNYGYTF.